This T cell receptor beta chain is from a study of blood T cell repertoires in COVID-19. For the study at large: Italy, Spain and the United States were the sources of the convalescent and acute COVID-19 samples. Sample material is recorded as cDNA or gDNA derived from T cells, B-cell-depleted T cells, or PBMCs.

This clone occurred once. This CDR3 is built from 17 residues. Trimming at V came to 5 bases and at J to 4 bases, leaving 9 bases not matched to a gene. Germline assignment: CDR1 MDHEN and CDR2 SYDVKM. In the study's own analysis: It was from reference gene primer amplification that nucleated cell counts were estimated. The method was immunoSEQ multiplex PCR; TCRdb's version includes in-frame clones alone and lacks a portion of them. V and J calls plus clone size are reproduced from that table; the DNA served to infer D and trimming. The table lists approximately 200,000 clones, 75% to 85% of them singletons.

The sequence derives from a woman between 50 and 59 years old with acute or convalescent COVID-19. The source material was peripheral blood. This rearrangement joins TRBV28 to TRBJ2-5, with TRBD2 identical over 14 bases. The CDR3 here is CASSRGRGLAGVETQYF. CDR3 bases: TGTGCCAGCAGTCGGGGCAGGGGACTAGCGGGAGTAGAGACCCAGTACTTC.